The rows below give T cell receptor beta chains drawn from one sample of a study of T-cell memory formation after mild COVID-19. From the 5' RACE reads, TCRdb called clonotypes with MiXCR, one entry per CDR3 protein. The table lists more than 150,000 distinct CDR3 sequences, about 20% of them singletons. Sequences were obtained from PBMCs or a T cell subset sorted from them (not recorded which). All receptors derive from an adult woman who had mild COVID-19 (a few samples of this study predate the infection). Cell type and time point are not known. The CDR3 runs from the conserved cysteine through the conserved F or W. Fields, in order: J gene, V gene, D gene, clone size, CDR3 DNA, CDR3 protein. The D gene is left open where the match is weak. Clone size is given for some rows only: seen once, a few or many times, or a class if the clone is expanded.

TRBJ2-7 TRBV5-5 NA NA TGTGCCAGCAGCTTGGGTTTGCGGAGCAACTACGAGCAGTACTTC CASSLGLRSNYEQYF
TRBJ1-1 TRBV20-1 TRBD1 once TGCAGTGCTAGAGATACGACAGGGTATATCGGAGGTATGAACACTGAAGCTTTCTTT CSARDTTGYIGGMNTEAFF
TRBJ1-2 TRBV5-1 NA few TGCGCCAGCAGCTTCGAAAACTATGGCTACACCTTC CASSFENYGYTF
TRBJ1-1 TRBV7-6 NA few TGTGCCAGCAGCTCTTCGTTACAGACTGAAGCTTTCTTT CASSSSLQTEAFF
TRBJ1-1 TRBV29-1 NA few TGCAGCGGCAGATCGGGGGAAACTGAAGCTTTCTTT CSGRSGETEAFF
TRBJ2-1 TRBV29-1 TRBD2 many TGCAGCGTTGTGGGCGGGAGCGCCTACAATGAGCAGTTCTTC CSVVGGSAYNEQFF
TRBJ2-1 TRBV27 NA NA TGTGCCAGCAGTTTGGGATTGGGGTCCGATGAGCAGTTCTTC CASSLGLGSDEQFF
TRBJ1-1 TRBV5-1 NA NA TGCGCCAGCACGGCAAGTCTAAACACTGAAGCTTTCTTT CASTASLNTEAFF
TRBJ2-7 TRBV6-2/TRBV6-3 NA NA TGTGCCAGCAGTACACAGGGCGGGGAGCAGTACTTC CASSTQGGEQYF
TRBJ2-7 TRBV9 NA NA TGTGCCAGCAGCGTAGAGTCAGGGTCTATCAACGAGCAGTACTTC CASSVESGSINEQYF
TRBJ1-2 TRBV25-1 TRBD1 NA TGTGCCAGCAGTGAACGGGACAGGGGAGATGGCTACACCTTC CASSERDRGDGYTF
TRBJ2-7 TRBV29-1 NA NA TGCAGCGTTGAAGAGCCAGTCTCCTACGAGCAGTACTTC CSVEEPVSYEQYF
TRBJ2-7 TRBV5-6 NA few TGTGCCAGCAGCTTGGTGCCGGAGGGGTTGGGCAGGAACTACTACGAGCAGTACTTC CASSLVPEGLGRNYYEQYF
TRBJ2-1 TRBV11-3 TRBD2 NA TGTGCCAGCAGCTTCGAAGGACTAGCGGGAGGGCCAACGAATGAGCAGTTCTTC CASSFEGLAGGPTNEQFF
TRBJ2-5 TRBV7-6 NA NA TGTGCCAGCAGCTTGTTGGTCCAAGAGACCCAGTACTTC CASSLLVQETQYF
TRBJ1-2 TRBV7-3 TRBD1 few TGTGCCAGCAGCCCACATGGACAGGGAGACTATGGCTACACCTTC CASSPHGQGDYGYTF
TRBJ2-7 TRBV5-1 NA few TGCGCCAGCAGCCCGCGACCACCCGGACCGCTCTCCTACGAGCAGTACTTC CASSPRPPGPLSYEQYF
TRBJ2-1 TRBV6-2/TRBV6-3 TRBD2 few TGTGCCACCAAGACTAGCGGGAGCTCCTACAATGAGCAGTTCTTC CATKTSGSSYNEQFF
TRBJ2-5 TRBV10-3 NA NA TGTGCCATCAGTGAGTACGGGGGTCAAGAGACCCAGTACTTC CAISEYGGQETQYF
TRBJ1-1 TRBV27 TRBD1 NA TGTGCCAGCAGTTTAGTGGGACAGGGGGCTGAAGCTTTCTTT CASSLVGQGAEAFF
TRBJ2-2 TRBV30 NA few TGTGCCTGGAGTCTGGTGGTGCCCGGGGAGCTGTTTTTT CAWSLVVPGELFF
TRBJ2-7 TRBV28 NA NA TGTGCCAGCACTGGGGTGCCCTACGAGCAGTACTTC CASTGVPYEQYF
TRBJ2-2 TRBV24-1 TRBD1 NA TGTGCCACCAGTGATCTCGGACAGGACGCGAACACCGGGGAGCTGTTTTTT CATSDLGQDANTGELFF
TRBJ2-1 TRBV7-8 NA NA TGTGCCAGCAGCCAAGTTTCCAACTCCTACAATGAGCAGTTCTTC CASSQVSNSYNEQFF
TRBJ1-1 TRBV21-1 NA few TGTGCCAGCAGCAAAGAGGTCGGCGCAGGGGTGAACACTGAAGCTTTCTTT CASSKEVGAGVNTEAFF
TRBJ2-1 TRBV2 NA NA TGTGCCAGCAGTGAAGGAGGGGGGCTTCGGTACAATGAGCAGTTCTTC CASSEGGGLRYNEQFF
TRBJ1-5 TRBV19 NA NA TGTGCCAGTAGCACCCGCACGGGGGGCGCCTATCAGCCCCAGCATTTT CASSTRTGGAYQPQHF
TRBJ2-2 TRBV5-1 NA few TGCGCCAGCAGCCCCACCGGCGGAGGGTCAATCGGCGGGGAGCTGTTTTTT CASSPTGGGSIGGELFF
TRBJ2-1 TRBV4-3 TRBD2 NA TGCGCCAGCAGCCCCCATGGAGGGTCGCGGGGGGGCCGGGTTGAGCAGTTCTTC CASSPHGGSRGGRVEQFF
TRBJ2-2 TRBV10-3 TRBD2 many TGTGCCATCTCCAACCCGACAGTAGCGGGCCCTACGGGGACCGGGGAGCTGTTTTTT CAISNPTVAGPTGTGELFF
TRBJ2-7 TRBV29-1 TRBD1 NA TGCAGCGTTGGGACAGGGCCAACCTACGAGCAGTACTTC CSVGTGPTYEQYF
TRBJ1-3 TRBV7-6 NA once TGTGCCAGCAGCTTAGGGCTGATCTCTGGAAACACCATATATTTT CASSLGLISGNTIYF
TRBJ1-4 TRBV7-9 NA few TGTGCCAGTCAACGGGAGGTCCCTAATGAAAAACTGTTTTTT CASQREVPNEKLFF
TRBJ2-7 TRBV7-9 NA NA TGTGCCAGCAGCTCAACAACTACTCGCGAGCAGTACTTC CASSSTTTREQYF
TRBJ2-7 TRBV4-1 TRBD2 few TGCGCCAGCAGCCAACTCGCGGGAGAGTACGAGCAGTACTTC CASSQLAGEYEQYF
TRBJ2-3 TRBV4-2 TRBD2 few TGTGCCAGCAGCCCCCTACCGGGACTAGCGTTAACAGATACGCAGTATTTT CASSPLPGLALTDTQYF
TRBJ2-1 TRBV2 TRBD2 NA TGTGCCAGCAGGGGGACTAACTACAATGAGCAGTTCTTC CASRGTNYNEQFF
TRBJ2-3 TRBV6-6 TRBD2 NA TGTGCCAGCAGTTACTCGATGGGACTAGGGGCAGATACGCAGTATTTT CASSYSMGLGADTQYF
TRBJ2-1 TRBV12-3/TRBV12-4 TRBD1 few TGTGCCAGCAGCTCTGGACAGGGCTCCTACAATGAGCAGTTCTTC CASSSGQGSYNEQFF
TRBJ2-5 TRBV4-1 NA NA TGCGCCAGCAGCCAAGCTCATCCGGTACTCCAAGAGACCCAGTACTTC CASSQAHPVLQETQYF
TRBJ2-1 TRBV9 TRBD2 few TGTGCCAGCAGCCCCGGCAGCGGGGGAAATGAGCAGTTCTTC CASSPGSGGNEQFF
TRBJ2-1 TRBV5-1 TRBD2 few TGCGCCAGCAGCTCCCCCTCGGGGGGGGCGTTTAATGAGCAGTTCTTC CASSSPSGGAFNEQFF
TRBJ1-1 TRBV29-1 NA NA TGCAGCGTTTTTGGGACTCCTAGTATGAACACTGAAGCTTTCTTT CSVFGTPSMNTEAFF
TRBJ2-6 TRBV24-1 NA NA TGTGCCACCAGTGCGTCCCTCTCTGGGGCCAACGTCCTGACTTTC CATSASLSGANVLTF
TRBJ2-1 TRBV7-9 TRBD2 few TGTGCCAGCAGCCGGACTAGCGGGAGCTTAGAGGAGCAGTTCTTC CASSRTSGSLEEQFF
TRBJ1-1 TRBV13 NA NA TGTGCCAGCAGCTCCCAGCGTGACAGACGTGAAGCTTTCTTT CASSSQRDRREAFF
TRBJ1-1 TRBV5-6 NA NA TGTGCCAGCAGCTTGTCGAGGGGGGAAATAACTGAAGCTTTCTTT CASSLSRGEITEAFF
TRBJ1-5 TRBV20-1 NA NA TGCAGTGCTAGAGTAAATGGGAGGGAGAGCAATCAGCCCCAGCATTTT CSARVNGRESNQPQHF
TRBJ2-3 TRBV27 NA few TGTGCCAGCAGTTCCCCTCCGGTCACAGATACGCAGTATTTT CASSSPPVTDTQYF
TRBJ2-6 TRBV7-6 NA once TGTGCCAGCAGCAAGGCTACAGGGCCCGGGGCCAACGTCCTGACTTTC CASSKATGPGANVLTF
TRBJ2-3 TRBV7-2 NA few TGTGCCAGCAGCCAACAGCCGCGGGCCACGGAGGCGGATACGCAGTATTTT CASSQQPRATEADTQYF
TRBJ2-1 TRBV19 TRBD2 few TGTGCCAGCGGCACTAGCGGGCTCTACAATGAGCAGTTCTTC CASGTSGLYNEQFF
TRBJ2-7 TRBV4-2 NA few TGTGCCAGCAGCCAAGAAGGCGGAAACTCCTACGAGCAGTACTTC CASSQEGGNSYEQYF